This T cell receptor beta chain was sequenced for a study of T cell responses to AZD1222 COVID-19 vaccine. Overall study results and limits: Donor demographics were predominantly white British with a female majority; clonal diversity may be underestimated. Spike-specific TCR breadth and depth rose after two AZD1222 doses. Dominant at 160-218 and 743-854, vaccine-associated CD4 TCRs also spanned spike. The repertoires were collected only after the peak T cell response.

There are a few counts of this clone. The target antigen is unknown. Trimming stripped 4 bases from V and 7 bases from J, with 14 bases between. Per the germline V gene, CDR1 is LGHNA and CDR2 is YNFKEQ. The CDR3 is made up of 13 amino acids. Assay used: immunoSEQ multiplex PCR; TCRdb lists only in-frame clones, some missing. Of around 110,000 clones in the sample, roughly 87% are singletons; the top ten hold 7.5%. V is TRBV4-2 and J is TRBJ2-7, with D hard to call. This sample comprised peripheral blood, obtained on day 0 of AZD1222 vaccination. The receptor was isolated from an adult in good health. The CDR3 DNA reads TGTGCCAGCAGCCCGACTCCGACTGGGGAGCAGTACTTC. This gives the protein CASSPTPTGEQYF.